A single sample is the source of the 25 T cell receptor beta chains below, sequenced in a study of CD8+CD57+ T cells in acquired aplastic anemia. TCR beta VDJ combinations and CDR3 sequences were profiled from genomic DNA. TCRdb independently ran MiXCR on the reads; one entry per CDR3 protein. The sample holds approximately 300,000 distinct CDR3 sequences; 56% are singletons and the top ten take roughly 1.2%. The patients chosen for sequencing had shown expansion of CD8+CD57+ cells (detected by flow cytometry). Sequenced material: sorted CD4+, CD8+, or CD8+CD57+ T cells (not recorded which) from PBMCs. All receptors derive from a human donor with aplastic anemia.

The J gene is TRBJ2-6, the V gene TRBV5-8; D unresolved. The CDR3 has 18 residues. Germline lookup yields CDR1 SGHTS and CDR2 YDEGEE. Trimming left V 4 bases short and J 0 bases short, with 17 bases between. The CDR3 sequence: CASSRLVYGNSGANVLTF. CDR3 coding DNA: TGTGCCAGCAGCCGCCTGGTTTACGGAAACTCTGGGGCCAACGTCCTGACTTTC.

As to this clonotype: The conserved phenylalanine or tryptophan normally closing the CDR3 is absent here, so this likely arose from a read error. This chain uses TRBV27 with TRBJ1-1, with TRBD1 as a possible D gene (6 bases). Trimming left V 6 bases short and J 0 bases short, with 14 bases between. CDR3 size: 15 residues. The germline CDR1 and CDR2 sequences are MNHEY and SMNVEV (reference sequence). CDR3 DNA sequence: TGTGCCAGCAGGTCAGGGGACGGTTTGAACACTGAAGCTTTCTTG. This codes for CASRSGDGLNTEAFL.

The CDR3 nucleotides are TGTGCCAGCAGCCACAGGGTAGGCTATGGCTACACCTTC. Protein sequence: CASSHRVGYGYTF. The gene calls are TRBV3-1 and TRBJ1-2, with a weak D call TRBD1 (5 bases). The CDR3 has 13 residues. Trimming shortened V by 3 bases and J by 4 bases, and 9 bases separated the two germline ends. CDR1 and CDR2 from the germline V gene are LGHDT and YNNKEL (reference sequence).

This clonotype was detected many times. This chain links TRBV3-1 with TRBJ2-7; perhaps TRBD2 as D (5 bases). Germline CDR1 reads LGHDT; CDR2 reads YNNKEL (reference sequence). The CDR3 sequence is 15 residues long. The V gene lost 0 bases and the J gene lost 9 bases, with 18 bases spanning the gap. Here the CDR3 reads CASSQELLAANGQYF. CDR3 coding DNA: TGTGCCAGCAGCCAAGAGCTTCTAGCTGCCAACGGGCAGTACTTC.

The DNA for the CDR3 is TGCAGCTCCACCGGGGGAGTAATGGGGGAGCAGTACTTC. It encodes CSSTGGVMGEQYF. The chain uses TRBV29-1 and TRBJ2-7, with D possibly TRBD2 on 6 matching bases. Trimming pared 8 bases from V and 7 bases from J, leaving 21 bases between. CDR1 is SQVTM, CDR2 ANQGSEA, per germline. The CDR3 covers 13 residues.

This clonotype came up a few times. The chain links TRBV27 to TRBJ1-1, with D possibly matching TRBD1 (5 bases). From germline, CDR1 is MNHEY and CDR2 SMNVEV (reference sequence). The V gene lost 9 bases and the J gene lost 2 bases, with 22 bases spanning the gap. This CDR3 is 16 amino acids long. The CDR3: CASTTNRGAINTEAFF. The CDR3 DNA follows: TGTGCCAGTACGACAAACCGGGGCGCTATAAACACTGAAGCTTTCTTT.

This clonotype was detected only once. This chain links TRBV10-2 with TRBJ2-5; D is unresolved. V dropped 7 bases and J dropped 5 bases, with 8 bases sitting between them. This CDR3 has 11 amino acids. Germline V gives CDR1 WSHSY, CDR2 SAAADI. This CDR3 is CASKVSETQYF. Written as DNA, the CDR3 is TGCGCCAGCAAGGTTAGCGAGACCCAGTACTTC.

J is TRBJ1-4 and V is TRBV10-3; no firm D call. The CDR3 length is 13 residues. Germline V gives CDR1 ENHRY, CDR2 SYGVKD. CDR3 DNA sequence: TGTCTTATATGCCCGCAGTTCAATGAAAAACTGTTTTTT. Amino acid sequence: CLICPQFNEKLFF.

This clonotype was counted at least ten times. CDR3 region: CASSSSDRTGELFF. The CDR3 DNA sequence: TGTGCCAGCAGTTCCTCTGATCGGACCGGGGAGCTGTTTTTT. The rearrangement links TRBV12-3 or TRBV12-4 to TRBJ2-2; D unclear. CDR3 length: 14 residues. V lost 4 bases, J lost 5 bases, and 11 bases lay in between.

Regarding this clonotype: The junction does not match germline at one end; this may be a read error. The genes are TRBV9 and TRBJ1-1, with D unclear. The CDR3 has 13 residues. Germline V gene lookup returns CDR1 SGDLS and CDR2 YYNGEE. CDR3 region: CASSVVRSTGAFF. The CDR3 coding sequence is TGTGCCAGCAGCGTAGTCAGGTCCACTGGAGCTTTCTTT.

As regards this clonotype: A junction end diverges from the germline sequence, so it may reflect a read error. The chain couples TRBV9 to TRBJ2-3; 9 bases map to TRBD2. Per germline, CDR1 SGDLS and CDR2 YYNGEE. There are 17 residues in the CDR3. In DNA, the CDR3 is TGTGCCAGCGGCGTAGCGGTCGCCGGGCGGGAGGGAGATACGCAGTATTTT. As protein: CASGVAVAGREGDTQYF.

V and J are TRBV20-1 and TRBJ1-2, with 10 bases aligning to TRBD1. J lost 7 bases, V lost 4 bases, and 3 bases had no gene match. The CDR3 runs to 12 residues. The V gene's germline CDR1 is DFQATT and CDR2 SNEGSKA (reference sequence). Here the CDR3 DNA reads TGCAGTGCTATTTGGGACAGGGGTGGCTACACCTTC. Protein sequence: CSAIWDRGGYTF.

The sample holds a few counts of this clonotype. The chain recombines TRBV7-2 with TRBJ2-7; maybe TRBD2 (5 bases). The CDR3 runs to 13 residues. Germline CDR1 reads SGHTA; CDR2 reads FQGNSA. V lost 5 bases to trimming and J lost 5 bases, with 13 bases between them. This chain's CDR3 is CASSAIPRDEQYF. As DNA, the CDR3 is TGTGCCAGCAGCGCAATCCCGCGGGACGAGCAGTACTTC.

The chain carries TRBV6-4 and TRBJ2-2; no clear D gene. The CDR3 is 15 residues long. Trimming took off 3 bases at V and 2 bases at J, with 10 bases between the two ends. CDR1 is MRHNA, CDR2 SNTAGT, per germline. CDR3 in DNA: TGTGCCAGCAGTGATCGCCACGATAACACCGGGGAGCTGTTTTTT. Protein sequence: CASSDRHDNTGELFF.

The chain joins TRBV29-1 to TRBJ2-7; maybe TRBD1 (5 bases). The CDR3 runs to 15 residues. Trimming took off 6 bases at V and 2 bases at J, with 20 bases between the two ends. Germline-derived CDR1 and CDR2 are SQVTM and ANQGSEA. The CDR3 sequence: CSVRQRFLGPYEQYF. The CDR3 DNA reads TGCAGCGTGCGACAGAGGTTTTTAGGACCCTACGAGCAGTACTTC.

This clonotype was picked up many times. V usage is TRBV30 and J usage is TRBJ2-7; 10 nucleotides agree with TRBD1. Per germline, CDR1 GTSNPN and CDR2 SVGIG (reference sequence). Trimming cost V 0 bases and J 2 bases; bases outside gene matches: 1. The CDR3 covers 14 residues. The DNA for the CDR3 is TGTGCCTGGAGTGTAGGGACAGGGGCCTACGAGCAGTACTTC. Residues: CAWSVGTGAYEQYF.

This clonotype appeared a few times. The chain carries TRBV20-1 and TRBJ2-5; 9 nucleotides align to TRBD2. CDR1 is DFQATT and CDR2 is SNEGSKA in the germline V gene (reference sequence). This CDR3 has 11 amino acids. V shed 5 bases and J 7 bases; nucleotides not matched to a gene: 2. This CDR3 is CSAGTSMTQYF. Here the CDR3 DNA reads TGCAGTGCTGGGACTAGCATGACCCAGTACTTC.

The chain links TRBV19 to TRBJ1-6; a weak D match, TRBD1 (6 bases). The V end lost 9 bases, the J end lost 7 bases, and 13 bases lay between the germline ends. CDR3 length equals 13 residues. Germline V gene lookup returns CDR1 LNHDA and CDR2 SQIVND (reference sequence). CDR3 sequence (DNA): TGTGCCAGCGCTTTCAGGGGAAATTCACCCCTCCACTTT. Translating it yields CASAFRGNSPLHF.

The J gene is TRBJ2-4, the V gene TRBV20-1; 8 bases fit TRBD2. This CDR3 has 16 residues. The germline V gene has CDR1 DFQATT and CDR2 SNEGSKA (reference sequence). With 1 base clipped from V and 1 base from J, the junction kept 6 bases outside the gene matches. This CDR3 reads CSARGTSSGAKNIQYF. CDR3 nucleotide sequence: TGCAGTGCTAGAGGGACTAGCTCTGGTGCCAAAAACATTCAGTACTTC.

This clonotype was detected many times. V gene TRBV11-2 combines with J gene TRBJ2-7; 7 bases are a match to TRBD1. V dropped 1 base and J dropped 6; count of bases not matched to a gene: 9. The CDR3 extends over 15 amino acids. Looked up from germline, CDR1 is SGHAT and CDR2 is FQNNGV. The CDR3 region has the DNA TGTGCCAGCAGCTTAGCTGGAGACAGGGTGGGCGAGCAGTACTTC. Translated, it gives CASSLAGDRVGEQYF.

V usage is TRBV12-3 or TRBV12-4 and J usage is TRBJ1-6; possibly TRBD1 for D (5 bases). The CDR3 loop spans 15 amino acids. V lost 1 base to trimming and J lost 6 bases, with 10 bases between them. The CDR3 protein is CASSLGGVGNSPLHF. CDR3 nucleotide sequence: TGTGCCAGCAGTTTAGGGGGGGTCGGTAATTCACCCCTCCACTTT.

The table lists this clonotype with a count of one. CDR3 in amino acids: CASSDRTGPDTQYF. The CDR3 DNA reads as TGTGCCAGCAGCGACCGGACAGGGCCAGATACGCAGTATTTT. This chain joins TRBV9 and TRBJ2-3; 8 bases are shared with TRBD1. The germline CDR1 and CDR2 sequences are SGDLS and YYNGEE. This CDR3 has 14 residues. After removal of 3 bases from V and 4 bases from J, the junction contained 4 bases not matched to a gene.

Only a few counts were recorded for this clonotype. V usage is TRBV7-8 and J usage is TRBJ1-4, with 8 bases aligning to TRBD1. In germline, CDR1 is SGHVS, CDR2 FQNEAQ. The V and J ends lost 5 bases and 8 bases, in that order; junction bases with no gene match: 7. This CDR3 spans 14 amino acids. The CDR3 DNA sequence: TGTGCCAGCAGCACGGACAGGGTGAGAGAAAAACTGTTTTTT. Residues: CASSTDRVREKLFF.

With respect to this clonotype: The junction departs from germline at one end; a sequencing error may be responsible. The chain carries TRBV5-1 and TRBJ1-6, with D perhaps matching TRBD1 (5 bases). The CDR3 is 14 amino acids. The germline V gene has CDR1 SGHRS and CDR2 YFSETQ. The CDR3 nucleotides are TGCGCCAGCAGCTTGCCGACAGCTGGGTCACCTCTCCACTTT. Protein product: CASSLPTAGSPLHF.

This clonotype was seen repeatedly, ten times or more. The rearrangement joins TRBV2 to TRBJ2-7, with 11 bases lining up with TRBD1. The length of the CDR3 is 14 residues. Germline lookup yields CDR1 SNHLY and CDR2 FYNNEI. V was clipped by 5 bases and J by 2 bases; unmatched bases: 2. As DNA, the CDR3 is TGTGCCAGCAGTAGGGACAGGGGGACCTACGAGCAGTACTTC. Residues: CASSRDRGTYEQYF.